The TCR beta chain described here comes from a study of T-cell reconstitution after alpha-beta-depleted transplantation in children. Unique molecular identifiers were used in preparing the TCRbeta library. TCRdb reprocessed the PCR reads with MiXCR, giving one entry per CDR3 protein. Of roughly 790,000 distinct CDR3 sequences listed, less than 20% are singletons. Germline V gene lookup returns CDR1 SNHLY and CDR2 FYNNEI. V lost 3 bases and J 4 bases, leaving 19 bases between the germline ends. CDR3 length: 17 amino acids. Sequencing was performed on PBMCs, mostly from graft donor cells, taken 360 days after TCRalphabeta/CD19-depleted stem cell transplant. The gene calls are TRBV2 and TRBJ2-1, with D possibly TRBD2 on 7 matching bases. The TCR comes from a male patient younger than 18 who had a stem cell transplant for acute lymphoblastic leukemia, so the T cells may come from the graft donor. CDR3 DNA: TGTGCCAGCAGTGATGGGGGGGCCGCGGCCGGGTACAATGAGCAGTTCTTC. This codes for CASSDGGAAAGYNEQFF.